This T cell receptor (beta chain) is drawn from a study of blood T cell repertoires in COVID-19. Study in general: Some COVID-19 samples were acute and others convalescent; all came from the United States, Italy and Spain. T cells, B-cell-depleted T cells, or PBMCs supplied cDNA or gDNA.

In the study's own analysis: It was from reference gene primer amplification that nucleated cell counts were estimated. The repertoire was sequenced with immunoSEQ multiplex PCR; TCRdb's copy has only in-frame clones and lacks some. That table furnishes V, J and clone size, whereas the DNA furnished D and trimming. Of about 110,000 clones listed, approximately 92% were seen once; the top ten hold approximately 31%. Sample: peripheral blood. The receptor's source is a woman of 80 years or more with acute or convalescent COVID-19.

The CDR3 sequence is CASSLDGQGARGYTF. CDR3 sequence (DNA): TGTGCCAGCAGCTTGGATGGACAGGGGGCTCGAGGCTACACCTTC. The rearrangement uses TRBV5-8 and TRBJ1-2; the match to TRBD1 covers 11 bases. Trimming took 0 bases from V and 8 from J; bases not matched to a gene: 6. Germline values: CDR1 SGHTS, CDR2 YDEGEE. The CDR3 runs to 15 residues.